The present T cell receptor (beta chain) was sequenced within a study of identical twins. The study's findings and limits: Beta out-of-frame sequences displayed a weaker excess of sharing between twins. Within monozygotic twins, out-of-frame TCR alpha sharing was underestimated by the models.

Through template switching, a universal primer site was introduced, and the cDNA contained unique molecular identifiers. MiXCR, run by TCRdb on the 5' RACE reads, gives a single entry per CDR3 protein. The sample lists 600,000 to 850,000 distinct CDR3 sequences, roughly 18% occurring once. The CDR3 runs 16 residues. CDR1 MNHNS and CDR2 SASEGT come from the germline V gene. The V gene lost 6 bases and the J gene lost 2 bases, with 20 bases spanning the gap. Turning to this clonotype: Its antigen is still unknown.

In addition, the sample was reused for a study of T cells expressing NK-cell markers. That work contributes: One observes that, in a handful of donors, these clonotypes were also the leading ones within the CD3+CD56-NKG2C+ fraction.

This clonotype was obtained from a woman aged 18-35 years in good health. The chain employs TRBV6-1 and TRBJ2-7; D is ambiguous. The specimen sequenced was PBMCs. The CDR3 DNA is TGTGCCAGCAGCTTCCTTGGCACGACCCAAACCTACGAGCAGTACTTC. Translating gives CASSFLGTTQTYEQYF.